These T cell receptor beta chains were read from a single sample in a study of blood T cell repertoires in COVID-19. Repertoires were generated with immunoSEQ multiplex PCR, while TCRdb's copy carries only in-frame clones and drops some. The table lists about half a million clones, 70% to 90% of them singletons. The specimen was peripheral blood. The receptors were sampled from a human donor in a cohort sampled during active COVID-19. Each CDR3 is given with its conserved first and last residue. D genes are given only for firm matches. A row's size may be missing; if present it is once, few, many or a size class.

D	size	V	J	CDR3	DNA
-	-	TRBV11-2	TRBJ1-2	CASSLHGRVNYGYTF	TGTGCCAGCAGCTTACACGGGCGGGTTAACTATGGCTACACCTTC
TRBD1	-	TRBV7-7	TRBJ2-5	CASSSAGTGQETQYF	TGTGCTAGCAGCTCGGCTGGGACAGGACAAGAGACCCAGTACTTC
TRBD1	few	TRBV7-2	TRBJ1-5	CASSSGQGTGGQPQHF	TGTGCCAGCAGCTCAGGACAGGGGACTGGCGGTCAGCCCCAGCATTTT
-	-	TRBV28	TRBJ1-2	CASNVPFWSSDSGYGYTF	TGTGCCAGCAACGTTCCCTTTTGGTCCTCGGACAGCGGCTATGGCTACACCTTC
TRBD2	-	TRBV19	TRBJ2-7	CASSILYPASGSREQYF	TGTGCCAGTAGTATCCTGTACCCGGCTAGCGGGAGCCGGGAGCAGTACTTC
-	-	TRBV3-1/TRBV3-2	TRBJ1-1	CASSQVSAGTEAFF	TGTGCCAGCAGCCAGGTATCCGCCGGCACTGAAGCTTTCTTT
TRBD2	-	TRBV7-7	TRBJ2-1	CASSLTLAGESEQFF	TGTGCTAGCAGCTTGACGCTAGCGGGAGAGAGTGAGCAGTTCTTC
-	-	TRBV5-4	TRBJ1-1	CASSLHLTRAENTEAFF	TGTGCCAGCAGCTTGCATTTGACCAGGGCGGAGAACACTGAAGCTTTCTTT
TRBD1	-	TRBV7-2	TRBJ2-1	CASSQRQGNYNEQFF	TGTGCCAGCAGCCAAAGACAGGGGAACTACAATGAGCAGTTCTTC
TRBD1	-	TRBV6-1	TRBJ2-5	CASSDTARQGRETQYF	TGTGCCAGCAGTGACACCGCTAGACAGGGTCGGGAGACCCAGTACTTC
TRBD1	-	TRBV12-3/TRBV12-4	TRBJ1-1	CASSGTGFTEAFF	TGTGCCAGCAGCGGGACAGGGTTCACTGAAGCTTTCTTT
TRBD1	few	TRBV29-1	TRBJ1-1	CSVETQGSEAEAFF	TGCAGCGTTGAAACACAGGGGTCGGAGGCTGAAGCTTTCTTT
-	-	TRBV18	TRBJ2-7	CASSPNRQGGNEQYF	TGTGCCAGCTCCCCCAATAGACAGGGAGGTAACGAGCAGTACTTC
-	-	TRBV19	TRBJ1-3	CASSPDSSGNTIYF	TGTGCCAGTAGTCCCGACAGCTCTGGAAACACCATATATTTT
TRBD1	-	TRBV11-3	TRBJ1-1	CASSRKVVSGQGGQRTEAFF	TGTGCCAGCAGCCGGAAGGTCGTCTCGGGACAGGGGGGACAGAGGACTGAAGCTTTCTTT
-	-	TRBV6-5	TRBJ2-3	CASGGSGTDTQYF	TGTGCCAGCGGGGGGAGTGGCACAGATACGCAGTATTTT